The 10 T cell receptor beta chains given below trace back to one sample, sequenced in a study of cytomegalovirus exposure and HLA in healthy donors. Repertoires were generated with immunoSEQ multiplex PCR, while TCRdb's copy carries only in-frame clones and drops some. Among roughly 56,000 clones listed, 90% to 95% were seen once. Material: PBMCs. The receptors derive from a woman aged 30 to 39 in good health and CMV-seronegative.

A single count supports this clone. The chain is built from TRBV7-8 and TRBJ1-3, with D perhaps TRBD1 (6 bases). Between the trimmed V and J ends, which lost 5 bases and 6 bases, there was a span of 14 bases. The CDR3 is made up of 14 amino acids. Germline CDR1 and CDR2: SGHVS and FQNEAQ. Here the CDR3 DNA reads TGTGCCAGCAGCCGGGCAGGGGTAGAAAACACCATATATTTT. Encoded protein: CASSRAGVENTIYF.

The V call is TRBV11-1, the J call TRBJ2-1, with 10 bases that match TRBD2. J was trimmed by 1 base and V by 2 bases; bases with no gene match: 8. Germline V gives CDR1 SGHAT, CDR2 FQDESV (reference sequence). This CDR3 contains 18 residues. CDR3 DNA sequence: TGTGCCAGCAGCTTAACAGCGGGAGGGCCAGGGTCCTACAATGAGCAGTTCTTC. Its protein product is CASSLTAGGPGSYNEQFF. The full variable domain, completed using reference TRBV11-1 and TRBJ2-1, is EAEVAQSPRYKITEKSQAVAFWCDPISGHATLYWYRQILGQGPELLVQFQDESVVDDSQLPKDRFSAERLKGVDSTLKIQPAELGDSAMYLCASSLTAGGPGSYNEQFFGPGTRLTVL.

The chain combines TRBV7-9 with TRBJ1-2, with D hard to call. Germline V gene sequence: CDR1 SEHNR, CDR2 FQNEAQ (reference sequence). The CDR3 sequence is 14 residues long. Between the trimmed V and J ends, which lost 1 base and 1 base, there was a span of 7 bases. The CDR3 is CASSLGAFNYGYTF. CDR3 nucleotides: TGTGCCAGCAGCTTAGGGGCCTTTAACTATGGCTACACCTTC.

The CDR3 reads CASSFGQSTDTQYF. The CDR3 bases are TGTGCCAGCAGTTTCGGACAGAGCACAGATACGCAGTATTTT. The J gene is TRBJ2-3, the V gene TRBV6-6, with a tentative D call TRBD1 (6 bases). CDR1 MNHNY and CDR2 SVGAGI come from the germline V gene (reference sequence). V was shortened by 4 bases and J by 0 bases, with 8 bases between the two germline ends. This CDR3 has 14 residues.

The chain is built from TRBV7-8 and TRBJ1-1; D gene unclear. The V end was cut by 5 bases, the J end by 1 base, with 11 bases between. This CDR3 comprises 14 residues. From germline, CDR1 is SGHVS and CDR2 FQNEAQ. The CDR3 sequence: CASSREVRNTEAFF. Written as DNA, the CDR3 is TGTGCCAGCAGCAGAGAGGTCCGGAACACTGAAGCTTTCTTT.

This chain uses TRBV19 with TRBJ2-7; 8 bases map to TRBD2. Germline loops: CDR1 LNHDA, CDR2 SQIVND (reference sequence). The trim removed 6 bases at V and 5 bases at J, leaving 9 bases unmatched. The CDR3 loop spans 14 amino acids. CDR3 DNA: TGTGCCAGTAGCTCCGGGGGGGGGCGCAACGAGCAGTACTTC. It is translated as CASSSGGGRNEQYF. Variable domain in full (rest from reference TRBV19 and TRBJ2-7): DGGITQSPKYLFRKEGQNVTLSCEQNLNHDAMYWYRQDPGQGLRLIYYSQIVNDFQKGDIAEGYSVSREKKESFPLTVTSAQKNPTAFYLCASSSGGGRNEQYFGPGTRLTVT.

The CDR3 reads CASSPQGQAQDTIYF. CDR3 sequence (DNA): TGTGCCAGCTCACCCCAGGGGCAGGCCCAGGACACCATATATTTT. V gene TRBV18 combines with J gene TRBJ1-3; possibly TRBD1 for D (6 bases). Germline V CDR1 and CDR2: KGHSH, LQKENI. V lost 3 bases, J lost 8 bases, and 17 bases lay in between. The CDR3 covers 15 residues.

V gene TRBV12-5 combines with J gene TRBJ1-4; 9 bases map to TRBD1. This CDR3 region has 17 residues. V lost 4 bases to trimming and J lost 5 bases; unmatched junction nucleotides: 11. Germline CDR1 reads LGHNT; CDR2 reads FRNRAP. The CDR3 spells CASGSYLRDRENEKLFF. The CDR3 nucleotides are TGTGCTAGTGGTTCCTACCTCCGGGACAGGGAAAATGAAAAACTGTTTTTT. The full variable domain, in which reference TRBV12-5 and TRBJ1-4 provide the parts outside the CDR3, is DARVTQTPRHKVTEMGQEVTMRCQPILGHNTVFWYRQTMMQGLELLAYFRNRAPLDDSGMPKDRFSAEMPDATLATLKIQPSEPRDSAVYFCASGSYLRDRENEKLFFGSGTQLSVL.

The chain uses TRBV7-9 and TRBJ2-4, with a tentative D call TRBD1 (6 bases). V lost 1 base and J lost 4, with 11 bases in between. Germline V gene lookup returns CDR1 SEHNR and CDR2 FQNEAQ (reference sequence). This CDR3 has 15 residues. DNA for the CDR3: TGTGCCAGCAGCTTAGAGGGGACAACAAAAAACATTCAGTACTTC. This sequence encodes CASSLEGTTKNIQYF.

V usage is TRBV2 and J usage is TRBJ2-5, with TRBD1 as a possible D gene (7 bases). Trimming removed 2 bases from V and 1 base from J, with 14 bases in between. Germline CDR1 SNHLY, CDR2 FYNNEI. This CDR3 has 16 residues. CDR3 sequence: CASSEPSRDSQETQYF. In nucleotides, the CDR3 is TGTGCCAGCAGTGAACCCTCGCGGGACAGCCAAGAGACCCAGTACTTC.